The clone carrying this T cell receptor beta chain has more than one count but fewer than ten. In the source study's methods: Scientists estimated how many nucleated cells there were by amplifying reference gene primers. Produced via immunoSEQ multiplex PCR; TCRdb's table is partial and in-frame only. D and trimming were read from the DNA, whereas the V and J calls and clone size are those reported in that table. Of approximately 86,000 clones in the sample, just under 85% were seen once. The data were taken from a study of blood T cell repertoires in COVID-19. Looking at the study overall: Collection of acute and convalescent COVID-19 samples took place in the United States, Italy and Spain. Sources were T cells, B-cell-depleted T cells, or PBMCs; the material itself was cDNA or gDNA.

The CDR3 has 16 residues. J was trimmed by 2 bases and V by 4 bases; bases with no gene match: 5. Germline CDR1 reads MGHRA; CDR2 reads YSYEKL. V is TRBV4-1 and J is TRBJ2-3; 11 nucleotides match TRBD2. The receptor was derived from a man in his fifties with acute or convalescent COVID-19. Specimen: peripheral blood. CDR3 DNA: TGCGCCAGCAGCCCCGGGACTAGCGGAACCACAGATACGCAGTATTTT. It encodes CASSPGTSGTTDTQYF.